Following are 32 T cell receptor beta chains from one sample sequenced in a study of T cell responses to AZD1222 COVID-19 vaccine. The data were produced by immunoSEQ multiplex PCR, yet TCRdb's version contains in-frame clones alone and is incomplete. The sample lists 150,000 to 200,000 clones, 90% occurring once. The starting material was peripheral blood, obtained on day 0 of AZD1222 vaccination. The origin of the receptors is an adult in good health.

The gene calls are TRBV4-3 and TRBJ1-3, with D tentatively TRBD1 (5 bases). The length of the CDR3 is 18 residues. Per the germline V gene, CDR1 is LGHNA and CDR2 is YSLEER. Trimming shortened V by 0 bases and J by 0 bases, and 15 bases separated the two germline ends. In DNA form, the CDR3 reads TGCGCCAGCAGCCAAGATGCGGGGGGTACGATCTCTGGAAACACCATATATTTT. Translation: CASSQDAGGTISGNTIYF.

The rearrangement joins TRBV27 to TRBJ2-4; possible D gene TRBD2, 6 bases. CDR1 is MNHEY and CDR2 is SMNVEV in the germline V gene (reference sequence). The V end was cut by 2 bases, the J end by 3 bases, with 11 bases between. CDR3 size: 15 residues. The CDR3 region is CASSLGGGGKNIQYF. DNA of the CDR3: TGTGCCAGCAGTTTAGGGGGAGGCGGCAAAAACATTCAGTACTTC.

In this sample, this clone turned up once. The rearrangement uses TRBV4-2 and TRBJ1-4, with D possibly TRBD1 on 5 matching bases. CDR3 length equals 14 residues. Germline V gene lookup returns CDR1 LGHNA and CDR2 YNFKEQ. Deletions cut 4 bases from V and 5 bases from J, with 11 bases between. For the CDR3, the DNA is TGTGCCAGCAGCCCGACAGTCTCGAATGAAAAACTGTTTTTT. This gives the protein CASSPTVSNEKLFF.

The chain couples TRBV4-3 to TRBJ2-7; TRBD1 is a possible D gene (5 bases). Germline loops: CDR1 LGHNA, CDR2 YSLEER. This CDR3 contains 14 residues. Trimming took off 3 bases at V and 2 bases at J, with 11 bases between the two ends. CDR3 amino acids: CASSHRQGPYEQYF. As DNA, the CDR3 is TGCGCCAGCAGCCACCGGCAGGGCCCCTACGAGCAGTACTTC.

The chain uses TRBV25-1 and TRBJ2-5; D ambiguous. This CDR3 region has 11 residues. V was trimmed by 1 base and J by 6 bases, leaving 3 bases between them. Germline lookup yields CDR1 MGHDK and CDR2 SYGVNS. CDR3 sequence reads: CASSEFQTQYF. The CDR3 coding sequence is TGTGCCAGCAGTGAATTCCAGACCCAGTACTTC.

The chain's CDR3 is CASSQEARLGGYTF. Written as DNA, the CDR3 is TGCGCCAGCAGCCAAGAAGCTAGGCTTGGGGGCTACACCTTC. The genes are TRBV4-3 and TRBJ1-2; D gene unclear. V dropped 0 bases and J dropped 8 bases, with 13 bases sitting between them. In germline, CDR1 is LGHNA, CDR2 YSLEER. The CDR3 is 14 residues long.

This chain joins TRBV4-3 and TRBJ2-3; 9 nucleotides match TRBD2. CDR1 is LGHNA, CDR2 YSLEER, per germline. The ends lost 1 base at V and 4 bases at J; junction bases unmatched: 6. CDR3 length equals 16 residues. In DNA form, the CDR3 reads TGCGCCAGCAGCCAAGCCCGGGGACTAGCAGCAGATACGCAGTATTTT. As protein: CASSQARGLAADTQYF.

The chain links TRBV5-4 to TRBJ2-2; D call uncertain. Germline lookup yields CDR1 SGHNT and CDR2 YYREEE (reference sequence). This CDR3 spans 12 amino acids. Deletions cut 5 bases from V and 7 bases from J, with 9 bases between. The CDR3 DNA follows: TGTGCCAGCAGTCGACCCTACGGGGAGCTGTTTTTT. It encodes CASSRPYGELFF.

The chain is built from TRBV2 and TRBJ1-6, with 7 bases that match TRBD1. Germline CDR1 is SNHLY and CDR2 is FYNNEI. Trimming removed 6 bases from V and 5 bases from J; junction bases left unmatched: 7. CDR3 length: 15 amino acids. The CDR3 nucleotides are TGTGCCAGCAGACAGGGGAATTCACATAATTCACCCCTCCACTTT. Its protein product is CASRQGNSHNSPLHF.

The rearrangement uses TRBV10-3 and TRBJ2-2; TRBD2 is a possible D gene (5 bases). CDR1 ENHRY and CDR2 SYGVKD come from the germline V gene. The CDR3 has 13 residues. V shed 7 bases and J shed 6 bases, with 12 bases lying between them. Here the CDR3 reads CAIKNEGAGELFF. CDR3 bases: TGTGCCATCAAAAACGAGGGCGCCGGGGAGCTGTTTTTT.

This chain uses TRBV5-1 with TRBJ1-1, with no clear D. V was shortened by 1 base and J by 3 bases, with 10 bases between the two germline ends. There are 14 residues in the CDR3. Germline CDR1 is SGHRS and CDR2 is YFSETQ. Written as DNA, the CDR3 is TGCGCCAGCAGCTTGCTCCCAGCAGACACTGAAGCTTTCTTT. This gives the protein CASSLLPADTEAFF.

This chain uses TRBV29-1 with TRBJ2-5; D is undetermined. CDR3 length: 13 residues. The V gene's germline CDR1 is SQVTM and CDR2 ANQGSEA. V was clipped by 2 bases and J by 7 bases, with 14 bases between them. The DNA of the CDR3 is TGCAGCGTTGAAACGGATAGAAAGGTGACCCAGTACTTC. Protein sequence: CSVETDRKVTQYF.

In its sample, this clone was seen once. V and J are TRBV5-1 and TRBJ1-6, with TRBD1 as a possible D gene (5 bases). V was pared by 0 bases and J by 10 bases, with 11 bases between. Germline-derived CDR1 and CDR2 are SGHRS and YFSETQ. The CDR3 is 14 amino acids. CDR3: CASSLERDGSPLHF. The CDR3 nucleotides are TGCGCCAGCAGCTTGGAGAGGGACGGGTCACCCCTCCACTTT.

This rearrangement joins TRBV7-3 to TRBJ2-2; possibly TRBD2 for D (5 bases). Between the trimmed V and J ends, which lost 2 bases and 6 bases, there was a span of 13 bases. This CDR3 region has 15 residues. Germline V CDR1 and CDR2: SGHTA, FQGTGA. The CDR3 protein is CASSLGLASSGELFF. Here the CDR3 DNA reads TGTGCCAGCAGCTTAGGGCTAGCTTCTTCCGGGGAGCTGTTTTTT.

This chain connects TRBV3-1 (or the pseudogene TRBV3-2) to TRBJ2-1; TRBD1 or TRBD2 may be the D gene (6 bases each). The CDR3 spans 16 residues. V lost 0 bases and J lost 6, with 15 bases in between. From germline, CDR1 is LGHDT and CDR2 YNNKEL (reference sequence). The CDR3 DNA reads as TGTGCCAGCAGCCAAGAGCGCTCGGGGGCCATCAATGAGCAGTTCTTC. This sequence encodes CASSQERSGAINEQFF.

This clone has only one observation. The chain carries TRBV15 and TRBJ2-3; a possible D gene is TRBD2 (6 bases). The germline V and J ends were trimmed by 2 bases and 4 bases, with 16 bases remaining between them. This CDR3 is 16 amino acids long. Germline CDR1 reads LNHNV; CDR2 reads YYDKDF (reference sequence). CDR3 DNA: TGTGCCACCAGCAGACAAACCGGGACGGGGGCAGATACGCAGTATTTT. Translating it yields CATSRQTGTGADTQYF.

The CDR3 bases are TGTGCCAGCCGTGGGGCAGGGGGCTACGAGCAGTACTTC. As protein: CASRGAGGYEQYF. The rearrangement joins TRBV7-2 to TRBJ2-7, with 7 bases lining up with TRBD1. CDR1 SGHTA and CDR2 FQGNSA come from the germline V gene. The CDR3 runs to 13 residues. V shed 8 bases, J shed 3 bases, and the junction held 7 bases outside the gene matches.

This clone was counted only a few times. This chain joins TRBV5-1 and TRBJ2-3; TRBD2 matches at 11 bases. After removal of 4 bases from V and 0 bases from J, the junction contained 10 bases not matched to a gene. The CDR3 is 18 amino acids. Germline CDR1 is SGHRS and CDR2 is YFSETQ. The CDR3 loop reads CASSRLAGGLSSTDTQYF. The CDR3 DNA sequence: TGCGCCAGCAGCCGGCTAGCGGGGGGACTGAGTAGCACAGATACGCAGTATTTT.

The chain uses TRBV6-5 and TRBJ2-7; 7 nucleotides agree with TRBD1. This CDR3 is built from 14 residues. J lost 0 bases, V lost 8 bases, and 7 bases had no gene match. CDR1 and CDR2 from the germline V gene are MNHEY and SVGAGI. The chain's CDR3 is CASVRGTDSYEQYF. DNA of the CDR3: TGTGCCAGCGTAAGAGGGACAGACTCCTACGAGCAGTACTTC.

This clone was counted ten times or more. V gene TRBV4-2 combines with J gene TRBJ1-5; D call uncertain. The CDR3 has 16 amino acids. Germline V gene data show CDR1 as LGHNA and CDR2 as YNFKEQ. V dropped 4 bases and J dropped 3 bases, with 16 bases sitting between them. The DNA of the CDR3 is TGTGCCAGCAGCCTCGAAATCGGCAGCCCCAATCAGCCCCAGCATTTT. This translates into CASSLEIGSPNQPQHF.

The chain couples TRBV18 to TRBJ1-2; 8 bases are a match to TRBD1. The junction had 3 bases not matched to a gene; V was cut back by 3 bases and J by 0 bases. The CDR3 length is 15 residues. Germline V gene lookup returns CDR1 KGHSH and CDR2 LQKENI. CDR3 sequence: CASSPDRVSNYGYTF. The CDR3 DNA reads TGTGCCAGCTCACCGGACAGGGTTTCTAACTATGGCTACACCTTC.

The genes are TRBV4-3 and TRBJ2-4, with 7 positions matching TRBD1. V shed 0 bases and J 7 bases; nucleotides not matched to a gene: 9. Germline V gives CDR1 LGHNA, CDR2 YSLEER. The CDR3 is 16 residues long. CDR3 loop: CASSQDETGLWNIQYF. CDR3 nucleotide sequence: TGCGCCAGCAGCCAAGATGAGACAGGGCTGTGGAACATTCAGTACTTC.

The chain recombines TRBV30 with TRBJ2-7, with TRBD2 as a possible D gene (6 bases). In germline, CDR1 is GTSNPN, CDR2 SVGIG (reference sequence). V gave up 5 bases and J gave up 3 bases, with 17 bases separating them. The CDR3 is made up of 14 amino acids. CDR3 nucleotide sequence: TGTGCCTGGGCGCTGCGGGGAAATCTCTACGAGCAGTACTTC. Translation gives CAWALRGNLYEQYF.

Here the CDR3 reads CASSGLSGNTIYF. CDR3 DNA: TGTGCCAGCAGCGGGCTCTCTGGAAACACCATATATTTT. The rearrangement links TRBV7-9 to TRBJ1-3; no firm D call. The CDR3 covers 13 residues. CDR1 SEHNR and CDR2 FQNEAQ come from the germline V gene (reference sequence). V gave up 5 bases and J gave up 0 bases, with 5 bases separating them.

This clone was seen just once. This chain uses TRBV24-1 with TRBJ2-1; 10 nucleotides match TRBD2. Germline values: CDR1 KGHDR, CDR2 SFDVKD. J gave up 7 bases and V 3 bases, and 5 bases lay outside the gene matches. The CDR3 covers 15 residues. In nucleotides, the CDR3 is TGTGCCACCAGTGATCGAGCGGGGGGGCGTAATGAGCAGTTCTTC. This codes for CATSDRAGGRNEQFF.

The chain joins TRBV27 to TRBJ1-2; D may be TRBD1 (5 bases). V dropped 1 base and J dropped 0 bases, with 9 bases sitting between them. Germline V lookup: CDR1 MNHEY, CDR2 SMNVEV (reference sequence). The CDR3 is 15 residues long. The DNA of the CDR3 is TGTGCCAGCAGTTTATGGGGCAGTACTAACTATGGCTACACCTTC. Encoded protein: CASSLWGSTNYGYTF.

The rearrangement uses TRBV5-5 and TRBJ1-4, with 9 bases that match TRBD1. This CDR3 has 15 residues. Germline CDR1 is SGHKS and CDR2 is YYEKEE (reference sequence). The V segment lost 2 bases and the J segment 5 bases; nucleotides outside the gene matches: 4. The CDR3 DNA reads TGTGCCAGCAGCTTCAGACAGGGGGGGAATGAAAAACTGTTTTTT. Its translation: CASSFRQGGNEKLFF.

The CDR3 region is CASSPLLWGNQPQHF. The CDR3 region has the DNA TGTGCCAGCAGCCCTTTATTATGGGGCAATCAGCCCCAGCATTTT. The chain combines TRBV7-2 with TRBJ1-5; D call uncertain. In germline, CDR1 is SGHTA, CDR2 FQGNSA. The V gene lost 5 bases and the J gene lost 2 bases, with 13 bases spanning the gap. The CDR3 is 15 residues long.

The table lists this clone with a few counts. The chain combines TRBV27 with TRBJ2-2, with D possibly being TRBD1 (6 bases). This CDR3 has 16 residues. Trimming shortened V by 6 bases and J by 0 bases, and 14 bases separated the two germline ends. Germline assignment: CDR1 MNHEY and CDR2 SMNVEV (reference sequence). CDR3 protein: CASRVFTGTNTGELFF. In DNA, the CDR3 is TGTGCCAGCAGAGTGTTTACAGGGACGAACACCGGGGAGCTGTTTTTT.

The V gene is TRBV7-8, the J gene TRBJ1-4; D remains unclear. Germline values: CDR1 SGHVS, CDR2 FQNEAQ. The CDR3 runs 16 residues. V gave up 1 base and J gave up 0 bases, with 9 bases separating them. Written as DNA, the CDR3 is TGTGCCAGCAGCTTAGTAGTTGCAGCAACTAATGAAAAACTGTTTTTT. Its translation is CASSLVVAATNEKLFF.

The chain couples TRBV9 to TRBJ1-2; D might be TRBD1 (6 bases). CDR3 length equals 15 residues. The germline CDR1 and CDR2 sequences are SGDLS and YYNGEE. Trimming took off 0 bases at V and 6 bases at J, with 15 bases between the two ends. CDR3 region: CASSVALATGNGYTF. In nucleotides, the CDR3 is TGTGCCAGCAGCGTAGCTCTAGCCACAGGGAATGGCTACACCTTC.

This rearrangement joins TRBV30 to TRBJ1-6, with a tentative D call TRBD1 (5 bases). Germline V gene sequence: CDR1 GTSNPN, CDR2 SVGIG (reference sequence). V lost 0 bases and J lost 4, with 19 bases in between. The CDR3 is 18 residues long. Here the CDR3 reads CAWSVPVGVPGYNSPLHF. CDR3 coding DNA: TGTGCCTGGAGTGTACCCGTCGGGGTCCCAGGGTATAATTCACCCCTCCACTTT.